This T cell receptor (beta chain) is drawn from a study of T-cell memory formation after mild COVID-19. In the study overall: Each donor largely had its own TCR clusters.

As for this clonotype: Its cognate antigen is unknown.

Study-level points and caveats: Contracting clones from day 15 to 85 showed balanced CD4/CD8; later expanders favored CD4+. Shrinking CD4+ clones resided mostly in CM and EM, and CD8+ ones in EMRA.

Constant-segment primers and 5'RACE yielded cDNA libraries for TCR alpha and TCR beta, each carrying sample barcodes and UMIs. TCRdb used MiXCR to reprocess the 5' RACE reads, holding one entry per CDR3 protein. The sample yields 80,000 to 95,000 distinct CDR3 sequences, 20% to 25% seen once. V was trimmed by 3 bases and J by 9 bases, leaving 14 bases between them. The length of the CDR3 is 13 residues. Germline loops: CDR1 MNHEY, CDR2 SMNVEV (reference sequence). The chain couples TRBV27 to TRBJ2-5; D gene uncertain. The specimen was PBMCs or a T cell subset sorted from them (not recorded which). The TCR was taken from a man in his late teens or twenties who had mild COVID-19 (a few samples of this study predate the infection). Cell type and time point are not known. The CDR3 here is CASSFGERAAQYF. Here the CDR3 DNA reads TGTGCCAGCAGTTTCGGAGAACGCGCGGCCCAGTACTTC.